A single sample gave rise to the 14 T cell receptor beta chains below, sequenced in a study of CD4 T cells in relation to SARS-CoV-2 and coronaviruses. Their antigen targets remain unknown. Clones were sequenced by immunoSEQ multiplex PCR, and TCRdb holds only the in-frame ones, with some missing. Of 20,000 to 25,000 clones listed, about 84% are singletons. CD4+ T cells from unexposed donors were obtained before the COVID-19 pandemic (2011-2018). The cells were cultured for about ten days before CD4+ T cells were isolated. Material: CD4+ T cells from PBMCs, cultured in vitro. The receptors were gathered from a human donor in good health.

This sequence joins TRBV7-3 and TRBJ2-2; 11 nucleotides agree with TRBD1. CDR1 is SGHTA and CDR2 is FQGTGA in the germline V gene. This CDR3 region has 14 residues. V trimming: 8 bases; J trimming: 6 bases; junction bases outside the gene matches: 5. The CDR3 bases are TGTGCCAGCTCGGGACAGGGGGGCGCCGGGGAGCTGTTTTTT. Protein product: CASSGQGGAGELFF.

The chain has TRBV6-5 and TRBJ1-4; tentative D call: TRBD1 (6 bases). V was pared by 10 bases and J by 4 bases, with 16 bases between. Looked up from germline, CDR1 is MNHEY and CDR2 is SVGAGI. This CDR3 has 14 amino acids. CDR3 in DNA: TGTGCCACCCAAAGGGGGTCCGATAATGAAAAACTGTTTTTT. This translates into CATQRGSDNEKLFF.

The CDR3 region is CASSLKGGETQYF. The CDR3 nucleotides are TGTGCCAGCAGCTTAAAGGGAGGGGAGACCCAGTACTTC. V gene TRBV7-3 combines with J gene TRBJ2-5; 7 positions match TRBD2. Germline loops: CDR1 SGHTA, CDR2 FQGTGA. The CDR3 runs to 13 residues. V trimming: 1 base; J trimming: 5 bases; junction bases outside the gene matches: 1.

The chain uses TRBV27 and TRBJ2-2, with D possibly being TRBD2 (7 bases). Germline V gives CDR1 MNHEY, CDR2 SMNVEV (reference sequence). CDR3 length: 15 amino acids. With 9 bases removed from V and 6 bases from J, the gap between germline ends came to 20 bases. The DNA of the CDR3 is TGTGCCAGTGCCCGGGGGGCTCCCTACGCCGGGGAGCTGTTTTTT. It specifies CASARGAPYAGELFF.

The V and J genes are TRBV6-5 and TRBJ1-1; a weak D match, TRBD1 (5 bases). Germline V lookup: CDR1 MNHEY, CDR2 SVGAGI. V gave up 8 bases and J gave up 1 base, with 11 bases separating them. The length of the CDR3 is 13 residues. The CDR3 coding sequence is TGTGCCAGCGCGGGGCAGGGGAACACTGAAGCTTTCTTT. Translated: CASAGQGNTEAFF.

This rearrangement joins TRBV5-4 to TRBJ1-2, with D possibly TRBD1 on 6 matching bases. The CDR3 is 14 amino acids. The V end lost 4 bases, the J end lost 7 bases, and 17 bases lay between the germline ends. Looked up from germline, CDR1 is SGHNT and CDR2 is YYREEE (reference sequence). The CDR3 loop is CASSELKQGLGYTF. The CDR3 DNA follows: TGTGCCAGCAGCGAACTTAAACAGGGTCTTGGCTACACCTTC.

V gene TRBV7-3 combines with J gene TRBJ2-5, with 10 positions matching TRBD2. The V gene end was trimmed by 5 bases and the J gene end by 4 bases; junction bases not matched to a gene: 4. The V gene's germline CDR1 is SGHTA and CDR2 FQGTGA. The CDR3 contains 14 residues. The CDR3 is CASSPSGRAETQYF. CDR3 nucleotide sequence: TGTGCCAGCAGCCCGAGCGGGAGGGCAGAGACCCAGTACTTC.

The chain employs TRBV7-3 and TRBJ2-1; D possibly corresponds to TRBD2 (5 bases). With 5 bases removed from V and 7 bases from J, the gap between germline ends came to 18 bases. From germline, CDR1 is SGHTA and CDR2 FQGTGA. The CDR3 has 15 amino acids. CDR3 nucleotide sequence: TGTGCCAGCAGCCCACAGCTAGCTTCCGAGAATGAGCAGTTCTTC. It codes for CASSPQLASENEQFF.

The J gene is TRBJ2-7, the V gene TRBV27; no clear D. The V end lost 3 bases, the J end lost 2 bases, and 17 bases lay between the germline ends. Germline V lookup: CDR1 MNHEY, CDR2 SMNVEV (reference sequence). This CDR3 spans 16 amino acids. In DNA, the CDR3 is TGTGCCAGCAGTTTTCTTTTTCGAGCCAAACCCTACGAGCAGTACTTC. This encodes CASSFLFRAKPYEQYF.

This sequence joins TRBV28 and TRBJ1-5; 8 nucleotides match TRBD1. Germline trimming cut 5 bases from V and 5 bases from J; bases unmatched to any gene: 11. Germline CDR1 is MDHEN and CDR2 is SYDVKM. This CDR3 comprises 16 residues. For the CDR3, the DNA is TGTGCCAGCAGTATCTCCCCGCCAGGGGGCTATCAGCCCCAGCATTTT. This codes for CASSISPPGGYQPQHF.

This clone occurred a few times. V is TRBV10-1 and J is TRBJ1-1; D is ambiguous. This CDR3 region has 11 residues. CDR1 and CDR2 from the germline V gene are WNHNN and SYGVQD (reference sequence). Trimming left V 6 bases short and J 4 bases short, with 6 bases between. CDR3 loop: CASREGTEAFF. The CDR3 DNA is TGCGCCAGCAGGGAAGGCACTGAAGCTTTCTTT.

The chain carries TRBV2 and TRBJ1-1, with TRBD1 as a possible D gene (5 bases). Germline CDR1 SNHLY, CDR2 FYNNEI. V lost 6 bases and J 0 bases, leaving 17 bases between the germline ends. CDR3 length: 16 residues. The CDR3 sequence is CASRRLPGTLNTEAFF. The DNA for the CDR3 is TGTGCCAGCAGACGATTACCAGGGACCTTGAACACTGAAGCTTTCTTT.

The chain links TRBV7-2 to TRBJ2-5, with D possibly matching TRBD2 (5 bases). Germline values: CDR1 SGHTA, CDR2 FQGNSA. Trimming pared 1 base from V and 7 bases from J, leaving 10 bases between. This CDR3 has 13 amino acids. Here the CDR3 DNA reads TGTGCCAGCAGCTTAGGAGGGAGCGGGACCCAGTACTTC. The encoded protein is CASSLGGSGTQYF.

CDR3 amino acids: CASSSRGQATAGYTF. The CDR3 DNA reads as TGTGCCAGCAGCTCTCGGGGACAGGCCACGGCTGGCTACACCTTC. The rearrangement links TRBV12-1 to TRBJ1-2; TRBD1, as called in the table, went unchecked against the DNA. TRBV12-1 is described as a pseudogene. This CDR3 has 15 amino acids.